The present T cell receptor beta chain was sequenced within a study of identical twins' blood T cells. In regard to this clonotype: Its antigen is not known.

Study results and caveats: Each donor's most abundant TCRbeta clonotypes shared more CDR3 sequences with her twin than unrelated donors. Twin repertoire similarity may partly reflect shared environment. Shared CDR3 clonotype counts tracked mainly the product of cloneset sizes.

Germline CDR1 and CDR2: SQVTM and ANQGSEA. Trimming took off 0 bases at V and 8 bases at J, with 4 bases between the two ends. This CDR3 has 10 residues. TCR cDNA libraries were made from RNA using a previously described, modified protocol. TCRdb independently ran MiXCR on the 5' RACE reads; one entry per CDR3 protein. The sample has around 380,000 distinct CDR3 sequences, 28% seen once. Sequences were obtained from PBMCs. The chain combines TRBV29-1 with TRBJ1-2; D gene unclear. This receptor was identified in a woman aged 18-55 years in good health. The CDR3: CSVEDGGYTF. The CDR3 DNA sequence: TGCAGCGTTGAAGATGGCGGCTACACCTTC.